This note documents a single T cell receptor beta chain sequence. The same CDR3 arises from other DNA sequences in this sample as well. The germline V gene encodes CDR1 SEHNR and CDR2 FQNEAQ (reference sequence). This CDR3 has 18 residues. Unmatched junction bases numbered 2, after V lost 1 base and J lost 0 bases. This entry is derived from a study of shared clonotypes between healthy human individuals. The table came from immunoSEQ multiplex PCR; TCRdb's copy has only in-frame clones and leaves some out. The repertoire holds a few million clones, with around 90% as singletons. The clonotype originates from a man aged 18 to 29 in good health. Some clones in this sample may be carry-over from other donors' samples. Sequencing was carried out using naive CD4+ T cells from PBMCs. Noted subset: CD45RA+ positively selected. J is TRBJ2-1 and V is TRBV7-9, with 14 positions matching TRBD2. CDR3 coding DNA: TGTGCCAGCAGCTTAGGACTAGCGGGAGGGAGCTCCTACAATGAGCAGTTCTTC. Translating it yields CASSLGLAGGSSYNEQFF. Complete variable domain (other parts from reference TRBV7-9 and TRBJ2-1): DTGVSQNPRHKITKRGQNVTFRCDPISEHNRLYWYRQTLGQGPEFLTYFQNEAQLEKSRLLSDRFSAERPKGSFSTLEIQRTEQGDSAMYLCASSLGLAGGSSYNEQFFGPGTRLTVL.